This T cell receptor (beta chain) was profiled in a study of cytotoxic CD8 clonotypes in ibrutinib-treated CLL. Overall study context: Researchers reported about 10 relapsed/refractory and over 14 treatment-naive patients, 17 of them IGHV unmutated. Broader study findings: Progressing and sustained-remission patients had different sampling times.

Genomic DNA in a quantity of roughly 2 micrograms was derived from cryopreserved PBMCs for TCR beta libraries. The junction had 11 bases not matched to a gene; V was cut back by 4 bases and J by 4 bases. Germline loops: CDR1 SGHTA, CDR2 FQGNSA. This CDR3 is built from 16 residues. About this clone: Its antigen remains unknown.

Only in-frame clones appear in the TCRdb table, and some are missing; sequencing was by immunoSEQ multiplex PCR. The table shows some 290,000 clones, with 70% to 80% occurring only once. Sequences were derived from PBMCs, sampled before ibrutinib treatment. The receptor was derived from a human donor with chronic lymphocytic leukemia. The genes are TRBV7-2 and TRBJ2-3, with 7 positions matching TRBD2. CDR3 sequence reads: CASSSPSGGRPDTQYF. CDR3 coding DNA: TGTGCCAGCAGCTCCCCCTCGGGCGGGAGACCAGATACGCAGTATTTT.